Described below is a single T cell receptor (beta chain) sequence and its context. The antigen this receptor binds is unknown. The record has no base qualities; no much larger clone is one base away. These data originate in a study of vaccination and CD4 T cells after COVID-19 (dated by TCRdb to the early 2020s). Some background on the complete study: Every convalescent patient had a positive nasal swab PCR test for SARS-CoV-2, with mild disease in roughly 10 patients and severe disease in one. The convalescent cohort comprised six males and four females, including two Hispanic individuals, seven Caucasians, two Asians and one multiracial person. Post-COVID blood samples were collected from convalescent patients a median of about 92 days after diagnosis, with a range of roughly 30 to 170 days. For stimulating the cultures, overlapping spike peptide pools were used, derived from SARS-CoV-2 as well as from the common cold coronaviruses HCoV-NL63, HCoV-OC43 and HCoV-229E. Two doses of either the Pfizer-BioNTech BNT162b2 vaccine (n=8) or the Moderna mRNA-1273 vaccine (n=2) were administered to participants. Control cultures used a CEFX viral epitope pool as positive control, an HIV-1 Nef peptide pool as negative control, or no peptide. The time from the second vaccine dose to post-vaccine blood sampling had a median of roughly 72 days and ranged from roughly 12 to 241 days. In 10 COVID-19 convalescent patients and a handful of infection-naive healthy vaccine recipients, the spike-specific CD4+ TCR repertoire before mRNA vaccination was compared with the repertoire after mRNA vaccination.

The treatment or condition label, as the study defines it: roughly 10-day PBMC culture with coronavirus spike peptide pools or control peptides (ViraFEST assay). To expand antigen-specific T cells with peptide pools and then pick out the expanded clonotypes through TCR sequencing, the study relied on the ViraFEST assay. The positive SARS-CoV-2 PCR tests of the convalescent patients were dated from March to December 2020, before the Alpha, Beta and Delta variants emerged in the United States. PBMCs were cultured at about 2 million per well in IMDM supplemented with 5% human AB serum and around 10 IU/ml IL-2, with approximately 9.2 ug/ml peptide pools added. Half of the culture medium was replaced with fresh IL-2-containing medium on days 3 and 7. After about 11 days of culture, CD4+ T cells were isolated by negative selection using the EasySep CD4+ T cell isolation kit. PBMCs were separated from whole blood using Ficoll-Paque Plus gradient centrifugation and then either used fresh or cryopreserved at -140C. In general, triplicate wells were set up for every culture condition.

The CDR3 measures 15 amino acids from cysteine to phenylalanine. Only the CDR3 DNA is retained, 45 bases long and in frame from the first base. Taken from the germline V gene, the CDR1 and CDR2 loops are KGHSH and LQKENI. Trimming leaves V shorter by 1 base and J shorter by 6 bases, with the junction holding 6 bases beyond the gene matches. Overall results and qualifications from the work: Nearly all vaccine-specific clones in convalescent patients (304 of 307) were mono-reactive for SARS-CoV-2 spike rather than cross-reactive with common cold coronaviruses. An increase in the median number of SARS-CoV-2-reactive clonotypes from roughly 20 after infection to some 40 after vaccination was observed, but the change was not found to be significant. In convalescent patients, a median about 90% of post-vaccine SARS-CoV-2-reactive clones were detected only after vaccination, and vaccine-specific priming was suggested by this finding. The number of convalescent patients in the study was relatively small, and the study did not examine early timepoints following natural infection.

The library relied on PCR. At the Johns Hopkins FTIC core, DNA from the cultured CD4+ T cells underwent TCR sequencing with the Oncomine TCR Beta short-read assay. The QIAamp micro DNA kit was used to extract genomic DNA from the cultured CD4+ T cells. Oncomine TCR Beta libraries from cultured CD4+ T cells were pooled with unique dual indexes and sequenced on an Illumina iSeq 100. The authors processed their data as follows. Non-productive sequences were removed, and CDR3s not starting with C, not ending with F or W, or shorter than 7 amino acids were discarded. The MANAFEST web application was used to identify antigen-specific clonotypes by comparing peptide-stimulated wells against reference wells and other culture wells. An FDR below 0.05, an odds ratio above 5, and a productive frequency above 0.1% in at least two of three replicate wells were required for clones to be considered positive. Clonotypes that were significantly expanded in both SARS-CoV-2 spike wells and at least one common cold coronavirus spike condition were defined as cross-reactive. CDR3 homology was assessed with Levenshtein distances (stringdist) and unrooted phylogenetic trees (ape) in R version 3.6.1. The public reads were reanalyzed by TCRdb: fastp trimming at Q25, MiXCR alignment, in-frame beta chains only. Rows with one shared CDR3 protein collapse into an entry with the most common genes and DNA. Here the V and J calls rest on TCRdb's processing, not on the authors' analysis. The sample profile shows some 20,000 distinct CDR3 sequences; roughly 40% of them were found once. Under 3% of the sample belongs to the ten largest clones.

This sequence uses TRBV18 and TRBJ2-7, and 10 bases in between align with TRBD1. This sequence was found in a human donor who had recovered from COVID-19. Sequenced here: CD4+ T cells from blood, cultured in vitro, sampled after SARS-CoV-2 vaccination. The CDR3 region has the sequence CASSPLPGQGPEQYF. DNA sequence: TGTGCCAGCTCACCACTACCGGGACAGGGGCCCGAGCAGTACTTC. The entire variable domain, with the stretches around the CDR3 drawn from the reference TRBV18 and TRBJ2-7 proteins, is NAGVMQNPRHLVRRRGQEARLRCSPMKGHSHVYWYRQLPEEGLKFMVYLQKENIIDESGMPKERFSAEFPKEGPSILRIQQVVRGDSAAYFCASSPLPGQGPEQYFGPGTRLTVT.